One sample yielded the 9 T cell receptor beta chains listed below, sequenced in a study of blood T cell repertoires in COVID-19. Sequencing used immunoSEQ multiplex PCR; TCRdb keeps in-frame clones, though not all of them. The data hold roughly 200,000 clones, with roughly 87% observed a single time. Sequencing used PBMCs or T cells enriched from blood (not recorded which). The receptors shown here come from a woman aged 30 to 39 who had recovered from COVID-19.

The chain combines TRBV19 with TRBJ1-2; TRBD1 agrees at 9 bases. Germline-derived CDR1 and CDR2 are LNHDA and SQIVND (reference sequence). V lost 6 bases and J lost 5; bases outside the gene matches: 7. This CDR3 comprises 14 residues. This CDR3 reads CASRTTGGGYGYTF. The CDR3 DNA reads TGTGCCAGTAGGACCACAGGGGGCGGGTATGGCTACACCTTC.

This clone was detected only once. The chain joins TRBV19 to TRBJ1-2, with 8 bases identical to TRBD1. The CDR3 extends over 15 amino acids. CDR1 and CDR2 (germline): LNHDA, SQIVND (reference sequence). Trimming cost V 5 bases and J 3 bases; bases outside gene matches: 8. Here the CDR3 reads CASSPGQAFYYGYTF. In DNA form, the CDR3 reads TGTGCCAGTAGTCCGGGACAGGCCTTTTACTATGGCTACACCTTC.

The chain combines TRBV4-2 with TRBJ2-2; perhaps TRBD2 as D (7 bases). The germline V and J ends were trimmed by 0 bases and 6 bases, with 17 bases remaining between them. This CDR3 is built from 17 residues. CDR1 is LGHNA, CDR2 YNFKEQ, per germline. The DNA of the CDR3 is TGTGCCAGCAGCCAAGAAGGGGGGGACTACAGGGCCGGGGAGCTGTTTTTT. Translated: CASSQEGGDYRAGELFF.

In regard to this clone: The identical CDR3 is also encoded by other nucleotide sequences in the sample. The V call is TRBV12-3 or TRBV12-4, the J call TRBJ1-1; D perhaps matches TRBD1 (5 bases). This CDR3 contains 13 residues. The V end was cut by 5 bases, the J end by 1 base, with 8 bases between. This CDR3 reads CASSITGNTEAFF. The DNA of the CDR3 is TGTGCCAGCAGTATAACAGGGAACACTGAAGCTTTCTTT.

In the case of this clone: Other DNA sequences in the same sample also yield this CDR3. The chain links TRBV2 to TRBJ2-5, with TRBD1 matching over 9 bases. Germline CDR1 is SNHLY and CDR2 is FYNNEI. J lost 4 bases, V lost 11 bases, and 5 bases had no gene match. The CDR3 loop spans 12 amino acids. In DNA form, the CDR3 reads TGTGCCTCACAGGGGGCGGGAGAGACCCAGTACTTC. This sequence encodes CASQGAGETQYF.

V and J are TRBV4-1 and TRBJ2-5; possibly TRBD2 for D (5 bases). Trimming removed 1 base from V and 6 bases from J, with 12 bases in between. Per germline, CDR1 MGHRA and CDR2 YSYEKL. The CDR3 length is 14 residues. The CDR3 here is CASSQAGGLKTQYF. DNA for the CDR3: TGCGCCAGCAGCCAAGCCGGCGGGTTAAAGACCCAGTACTTC.

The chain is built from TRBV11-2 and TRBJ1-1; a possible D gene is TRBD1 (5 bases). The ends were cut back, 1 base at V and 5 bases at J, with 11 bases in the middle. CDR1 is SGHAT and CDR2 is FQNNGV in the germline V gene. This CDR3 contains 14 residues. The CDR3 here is CASSLGRGWTEAFF. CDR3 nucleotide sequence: TGTGCCAGCAGCTTAGGGAGGGGCTGGACTGAAGCTTTCTTT.

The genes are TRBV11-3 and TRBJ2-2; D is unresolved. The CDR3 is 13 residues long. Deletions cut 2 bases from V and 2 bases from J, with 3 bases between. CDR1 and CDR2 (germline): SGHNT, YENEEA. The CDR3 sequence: CASSLLNTGELFF. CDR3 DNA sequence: TGTGCCAGCAGCTTACTTAACACCGGGGAGCTGTTTTTT.

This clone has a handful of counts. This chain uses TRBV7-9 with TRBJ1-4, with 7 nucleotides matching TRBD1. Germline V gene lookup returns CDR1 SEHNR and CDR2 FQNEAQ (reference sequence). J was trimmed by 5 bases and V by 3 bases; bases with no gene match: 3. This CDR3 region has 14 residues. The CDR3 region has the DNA TGTGCCAGCAGCTTGCGGGGACAGAATGAAAAACTGTTTTTT. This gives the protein CASSLRGQNEKLFF.